This TCR beta chain is drawn from a study of blood T cell repertoires in COVID-19. On the study more broadly: Sites across the United States, Italy and Spain contributed samples from acute and convalescent COVID-19. T cells, B-cell-depleted T cells, or PBMCs provided the cDNA or gDNA that served as material.

In the authors' methods: Counts of nucleated cells, estimated from reference gene primer amplification, were obtained. This table comes from immunoSEQ multiplex PCR, and its TCRdb copy is limited to in-frame clones, with some not included. That table is the source of V, J and clone size, and D and trimming were worked out from the DNA. The top ten hold around 6.3% of the sample, which has about 100,000 clones, 69% seen once. This clone was recorded a few times. The CDR3 loop spans 15 amino acids. Germline V gives CDR1 SGHTA, CDR2 FQGTGA. V lost 2 bases, J lost 4 bases, and 4 bases stayed unmatched. The J gene is TRBJ2-2, the V gene TRBV7-3; TRBD1 matches 7 bases. This sequence was found in a man at least 80 years old with acute or convalescent COVID-19. The material sequenced was peripheral blood. CDR3 region: CASSLPSGGTGELFF. DNA for the CDR3: TGTGCCAGCAGCTTACCGTCAGGGGGCACCGGGGAGCTGTTTTTT.